This is a list of T cell receptor beta chains from one sample in a study of cytomegalovirus exposure and HLA in healthy donors. Clones were sequenced by immunoSEQ multiplex PCR, and TCRdb holds only the in-frame ones, with some missing. This table holds more than 85,000 clones, 80% found once. Sequencing input: PBMCs. The receptor set was obtained from a man aged 25 to 40 in good health and CMV-seropositive. Both conserved end residues are part of each CDR3. A D gene is named only where the DNA matches it firmly. Only some rows state a clone size, as once, few, many or a class for expanded clones.

TRBJ2-7 . . TRBV7-9 CASRIAGAEEQYF TGTGCCAGCAGAATAGCAGGGGCCGAAGAGCAGTACTTC
TRBJ2-1 . TRBD1 TRBV7-2 CASTRDRVGNEQFF TGTGCCAGCACCAGGGACAGGGTGGGCAATGAGCAGTTCTTC
TRBJ2-2 . . TRBV5-4 CASSLSTGELFF TGTGCCAGCAGCTTATCAACCGGGGAGCTGTTTTTT
TRBJ1-5 . TRBD1 TRBV2 CASSEEQGGRPQHF TGTGCCAGCAGTGAAGAACAGGGGGGACGGCCCCAGCATTTT
TRBJ2-5 few TRBD2 TRBV4-1 CASSLSGGIQETQYF TGCGCCAGCAGCCTTAGCGGGGGGATCCAAGAGACCCAGTACTTC
TRBJ1-2 . TRBD1 TRBV14 CASSLRDSVYGYTF TGTGCCAGCAGCCTACGGGACAGTGTCTATGGCTACACCTTC
TRBJ1-3 . . TRBV5-1 CASSIGQNSGNTIYF TGCGCCAGCAGCATAGGACAGAACTCTGGAAACACCATATATTTT
TRBJ2-7 . TRBD1 TRBV6-4 CASSQSQGAGEQYF TGTGCCAGCAGTCAATCCCAGGGGGCGGGTGAGCAGTACTTC
TRBJ2-5 once . TRBV2 CASSETGLGETQYF TGTGCCAGCAGCGAGACAGGTTTAGGAGAGACCCAGTACTTC
TRBJ1-1 . TRBD1 TRBV5-1 CASSPGQGLTEAFF TGCGCCAGCAGCCCGGGACAGGGTTTGACTGAAGCTTTCTTT
TRBJ2-2 . . TRBV5-5 CASSLNGLTGGELFF TGTGCCAGCAGCTTAAATGGCTTAACAGGCGGGGAGCTGTTTTTT
TRBJ2-1 once . TRBV9 CASSVSHFYNEQFF TGTGCCAGCAGCGTATCCCACTTTTACAATGAGCAGTTCTTC
TRBJ1-1 . . TRBV30 CAWSALESEHEAFF TGTGCCTGGAGTGCCCTCGAGTCCGAGCATGAAGCTTTCTTT
TRBJ1-1 . . TRBV29-1 CSVMGAAGRNTEAFF TGCAGCGTAATGGGGGCGGCAGGACGGAACACTGAAGCTTTCTTT
TRBJ1-5 . . TRBV7-6 CASSPSGSNQPQHF TGTGCCAGCAGCCCTTCGGGGAGCAATCAGCCCCAGCATTTT
TRBJ1-1 once TRBD1 TRBV7-8 CASSWARFMRQGVEGKAFF TGTGCCAGCAGCTGGGCCCGGTTTATGCGACAGGGGGTCGAGGGTAAAGCTTTCTTT
TRBJ2-1 . . TRBV7-2 CASSENGAGSYNEQFF TGTGCCAGCAGCGAGAATGGGGCAGGGTCCTACAATGAGCAGTTCTTC
TRBJ2-3 . . TRBV25-1 CATYREFEDTQYF TGTGCCACGTACAGGGAATTTGAGGATACGCAGTATTTT
TRBJ1-4 . TRBD1 TRBV7-8 CASSSARTGGNEKLFF TGTGCCAGCAGCTCGGCCAGGACAGGGGGCAATGAAAAACTGTTTTTT
TRBJ1-3 once . TRBV28 CASSFPGRSGNTIYF TGTGCCAGCAGTTTCCCAGGGAGGTCTGGAAACACCATATATTTT
TRBJ1-6 . . TRBV4-1 CASSQDLQGDSPLHF TGCGCCAGCAGCCAAGATCTACAGGGAGATTCACCCCTCCACTTT
TRBJ2-5 once . TRBV6-5 CASSYSRQARGETQYF TGTGCCAGCAGTTACTCCCGACAGGCTCGGGGAGAGACCCAGTACTTC
TRBJ1-5 . . TRBV5-1 CASSLDVGRNQPQHF TGCGCCAGCAGCTTGGACGTGGGGCGAAATCAGCCCCAGCATTTT
TRBJ2-7 . TRBD2 TRBV4-1 CASSRTWTSGPLPAYEQYF TGCGCCAGCAGCCGTACTTGGACTAGCGGGCCCCTACCCGCCTACGAGCAGTACTTC
TRBJ2-7 . TRBD1 TRBV6-1 CATQLTGVTYEQYF TGTGCCACCCAGTTGACAGGGGTAACCTACGAGCAGTACTTC
TRBJ2-2 once TRBD1 TRBV2 CASRDRGQGELFF TGTGCCAGCAGGGACAGGGGGCAGGGGGAGCTGTTTTTT
TRBJ1-2 . . TRBV29-1 CSVASGEDGYTF TGCAGCGTCGCTTCGGGGGAGGATGGCTACACCTTC
TRBJ2-5 . TRBD1 TRBV19 CASSPGQGATRLETQYF TGTGCCAGTAGTCCGGGACAGGGGGCGACTCGGTTAGAGACCCAGTACTTC
TRBJ1-5 . . TRBV28 CASSSLEGGESNQPQHF TGTGCCAGCAGTTCCCTGGAGGGTGGAGAGAGCAATCAGCCCCAGCATTTT
TRBJ2-7 . TRBD2 TRBV5-1 CASSLGTSGIYEQYF TGCGCCAGCAGTCTGGGGACTAGCGGGATCTACGAGCAGTACTTC
TRBJ2-3 . . TRBV10-3 CAITRQDTDTQYF TGTGCCATCACCCGACAGGACACAGATACGCAGTATTTT
TRBJ2-2 . . TRBV5-1 CASSLDGQSGGELFF TGCGCCAGCAGCTTGGATGGACAGAGCGGCGGGGAGCTGTTTTTT
TRBJ2-3 . TRBD2 TRBV9 CASSVRSSGGQEDTQYF TGTGCCAGCAGCGTAAGGTCTAGCGGGGGGCAGGAAGATACGCAGTATTTT
TRBJ2-7 . TRBD1 TRBV10-3 CAIRTGTGLSYEQYF TGTGCCATCAGAACCGGGACAGGGTTATCCTACGAGCAGTACTTC
TRBJ2-5 . TRBD2 TRBV14 CASSQVPSGEQETQYF TGTGCCAGCAGCCAAGTCCCTAGCGGAGAACAAGAGACCCAGTACTTC
TRBJ2-1 . TRBD2 TRBV6-6 CASSYETSGTGEQFF TGTGCCAGCAGTTACGAGACTAGCGGGACAGGTGAGCAGTTCTTC
TRBJ2-1 . TRBD1 TRBV4-2 CASSQDRTGLWNEQFF TGTGCCAGCAGCCAAGACCGGACAGGATTGTGGAATGAGCAGTTCTTC
TRBJ2-7 once . TRBV25-1 CASRGAGSYEQYF TGTGCCAGCAGGGGCGCGGGCTCCTACGAGCAGTACTTC
TRBJ1-1 few . TRBV10-2 CASSDVEAFF TGCGCCAGCAGTGACGTTGAAGCTTTCTTT
TRBJ2-1 . . TRBV4-1 CASSSTRQGGSYNEQFF TGCGCCAGCAGCTCCACGAGGCAGGGGGGCTCCTACAATGAGCAGTTCTTC
TRBJ1-2 . . TRBV2 CASRGGRDYGYTF TGTGCCAGCAGGGGGGGGCGAGACTATGGCTACACCTTC
TRBJ1-1 few . TRBV7-2 CASSLRQSTEAFF TGTGCCAGCAGCCTCCGACAGAGCACTGAAGCTTTCTTT
TRBJ1-5 . . TRBV4-1 CASSQAGSGVGNQPQHF TGCGCCAGCAGCCAAGCGGGGTCGGGGGTTGGAAATCAGCCCCAGCATTTT
TRBJ2-5 . TRBD2 TRBV5-1 CASSPGLQSEVSEETQYF TGCGCCAGCAGCCCGGGACTACAGTCAGAAGTAAGCGAAGAGACCCAGTACTTC
TRBJ1-2 . TRBD1 TRBV6-5 CASSYAGGDYGYTF TGTGCCAGCAGTTACGCAGGGGGAGACTATGGCTACACCTTC
TRBJ2-5 . . TRBV4-1 CASSQDGGGWKTQYF TGCGCCAGCAGCCAAGATGGAGGGGGCTGGAAGACCCAGTACTTC
TRBJ1-6 . . TRBV19 CASSIERGRDSPLHF TGTGCCAGTAGTATAGAACGGGGTAGAGATTCACCCCTCCACTTT
TRBJ1-5 . TRBD1 TRBV2 CASSWGTDPQPQHF TGTGCCAGCAGCTGGGGGACAGACCCTCAGCCCCAGCATTTT
TRBJ2-2 . TRBD1 TRBV9 CASSPRTGGPGELFF TGTGCCAGCAGCCCAAGGACAGGGGGCCCCGGGGAGCTGTTTTTT
TRBJ2-5 . . TRBV21-1 CASWASGEETQYF TGTGCCAGCTGGGCTAGCGGGGAAGAGACCCAGTACTTC
TRBJ1-2 . TRBD1 TRBV28 CASSFLPGTGADRGYTF TGTGCCAGCAGTTTCCTTCCCGGGACAGGGGCCGATCGGGGCTACACCTTC
TRBJ2-5 . . TRBV5-1 CASRSGSNRGETQYF TGCGCCAGCAGGTCGGGGAGTAATAGGGGGGAGACCCAGTACTTC
TRBJ2-3 . TRBD2 TRBV29-1 CSVSSGGNTDTQYF TGCAGCGTCTCTAGCGGGGGGAACACAGATACGCAGTATTTT
TRBJ2-7 . TRBD1 TRBV19 CASGHRTGQVYEQYF TGTGCCAGCGGACACCGCACGGGACAGGTCTACGAGCAGTACTTC
TRBJ1-4 once . TRBV5-1 CASSSGTTHRNEKLFF TGCGCCAGCAGCTCCGGGACAACTCACCGTAATGAAAAACTGTTTTTT
TRBJ1-2 . . TRBV7-2 CASRPFRGLYGYTF TGTGCCAGCAGACCCTTCAGGGGCTTGTATGGCTACACCTTC
TRBJ1-2 . TRBD1 TRBV7-2 CASRPGQGVFHGYTF TGTGCCAGCAGGCCGGGACAGGGAGTTTTCCATGGCTACACCTTC
TRBJ2-1 . . TRBV6-4 CASSLDKTSYNEQFF TGTGCCAGCAGCCTCGACAAGACCTCCTACAATGAGCAGTTCTTC
TRBJ2-1 . TRBD2 TRBV10-1 CASSLDGTSGGASRGEQFF TGCGCCAGCAGTTTAGATGGGACTAGCGGGGGGGCCTCCAGGGGTGAGCAGTTCTTC